A selection of T cell receptor beta chains follows, all from one sample in a study of identical twins. TCRdb passed the 5' RACE reads through MiXCR, listing each CDR3 protein once. The table includes around 670,000 distinct CDR3 sequences, approximately 6% detected once. The sample consisted of naive T cells sorted from blood. Receptor source: a man aged 18 to 30 in good health. Both conserved end residues are part of each CDR3. A D gene is named only where the DNA matches it firmly. The size of a clone is reported for some rows only, either as once, few or many, or as a class for expanded clones.

d_gene	v_gene	abundance	j_gene	CDR3nt	CDR3aa
-	TRBV7-8	many	TRBJ2-2	TGTGCCAGCAGCTTAATATCAGCGACCGGGGAGCTGTTTTTT	CASSLISATGELFF
TRBD2	TRBV28	-	TRBJ2-5	TGTGCCAGCAGGGGGACTAGTGTGTCCCAAGAGACCCAGTACTTC	CASRGTSVSQETQYF
TRBD1	TRBV27	many	TRBJ2-1	TGTGCCAGCAGTTTGGCGACAGGGCCTGAGCAGTTCTTC	CASSLATGPEQFF
TRBD2	TRBV27	-	TRBJ2-1	TGTGCCAGCAGTTTGTCCACCGGGACTAGCACTTACAATGAGCAGTTCTTC	CASSLSTGTSTYNEQFF
-	TRBV9	many	TRBJ2-5	TGTGCCAGCAGCGTAGCCGGCAGCGAACAAGAGACCCAGTACTTC	CASSVAGSEQETQYF
-	TRBV7-2	few	TRBJ2-5	TGTGCCAGCAGCTTAGGGGTAATTGGGGAAGGGACCCAGTACTTC	CASSLGVIGEGTQYF
TRBD2	TRBV20-1	-	TRBJ2-7	TGCAGTGCCGCTCCGGCTAGCGGGAGAATAGAATCCGACGAGCAGTACTTC	CSAAPASGRIESDEQYF
TRBD1	TRBV3-1	-	TRBJ2-4	TGTGCCAGCAGCCATAGGGGACAGGGAATCGCCAAAAACATTCAGTACTTC	CASSHRGQGIAKNIQYF
TRBD2	TRBV4-3	-	TRBJ2-5	TGCGCCAGCAGCCAACGCTTGGGACTAGCGGGACTGTCGGGGGAGACCCAGTACTTC	CASSQRLGLAGLSGETQYF
TRBD2	TRBV11-2	-	TRBJ2-1	TGTGCCAGCAGCTTCCTAGCGGGAGGCTATGAGCAGTTCTTC	CASSFLAGGYEQFF
TRBD2	TRBV7-2	few	TRBJ2-5	TGTGCCAGCAGCTTAGAGTTCGCGGGAGGGGAGGAGACCCAGTACTTC	CASSLEFAGGEETQYF
-	TRBV5-1	few	TRBJ2-3	TGCGCCAGCAGCTTGGACAGGGCCCCTCACACAGATACGCAGTATTTT	CASSLDRAPHTDTQYF
-	TRBV10-3	many	TRBJ2-1	TGTGCCATCAGTCCGGGCGATGAGCAGTTCTTC	CAISPGDEQFF
-	TRBV6-5	many	TRBJ1-1	TGTGCCAGCAGTTATGGTGGAGGCACTGAAGCTTTCTTT	CASSYGGGTEAFF
-	TRBV9	many	TRBJ2-2	TGTGCCAGCAGCGCCGAACGGGCACGGACCGGGGAGCTGTTTTTT	CASSAERARTGELFF
-	TRBV5-1	few	TRBJ1-3	TGCGCCAGCAGCTTGGAACCCCTTCCTGGAAACACCATATATTTT	CASSLEPLPGNTIYF
-	TRBV7-9	-	TRBJ2-7	TGTGCCAGCAGCCAAGCGACAGCTCGCGAGCAGTACTTC	CASSQATAREQYF
-	TRBV15	-	TRBJ1-1	TGTGCCACCAGCATAGGACGGATGAACACTGAAGCTTTCTTT	CATSIGRMNTEAFF
-	TRBV12-3/TRBV12-4	few	TRBJ1-4	TGTGCCAGCAGTTTAGGGGCCAACTATAATGAAAAACTGTTTTTT	CASSLGANYNEKLFF
-	TRBV28	few	TRBJ2-7	TGTGCCAGCGTTGAAGGGACGGGGACCTCCTACGAGCAGTACTTC	CASVEGTGTSYEQYF
-	TRBV4-1	many	TRBJ1-3	TGCGCCAGCAGCCAAGAGGCTTGGCAGGGGACACGAAACACCATATATTTT	CASSQEAWQGTRNTIYF
-	TRBV20-1	many	TRBJ2-7	TGCAGTGCTAGAGGAGGGAGTGACAGGTACTACGAGCAGTACTTC	CSARGGSDRYYEQYF
-	TRBV12-3/TRBV12-4	many	TRBJ1-5	TGTGCCAGCAGCCTCCGGGATGCTAATCAGCCCCAGCATTTT	CASSLRDANQPQHF
TRBD1	TRBV5-1	many	TRBJ1-1	TGCGCCAGCAGCTCGATTCGCGACAGGGGTGGCACTGAAGCTTTCTTT	CASSSIRDRGGTEAFF
TRBD1	TRBV10-3	few	TRBJ2-5	TGTGCCATCAGGGGACAGGCCCAAGAGACCCAGTACTTC	CAIRGQAQETQYF
-	TRBV28	many	TRBJ2-1	TGTGCCAGCAGTCCCGTCGACTTGCTAACTAGTTCCAATGAGCAGTTCTTC	CASSPVDLLTSSNEQFF
-	TRBV7-2	few	TRBJ2-3	TGTGCCAGCACCAAGCAGGGGTCCACAGATACGCAGTATTTT	CASTKQGSTDTQYF
TRBD1	TRBV28	many	TRBJ2-6	TGTGCCAGCAGTCCACGGGACAGGGCTCTTTCTGGGGCCAACGTCCTGACTTTC	CASSPRDRALSGANVLTF
-	TRBV6-5	many	TRBJ2-4	TGTGCCAGCAGTTACATTCAGGCCCACAGGCCCAAAAACATTCAGTACTTC	CASSYIQAHRPKNIQYF
-	TRBV4-3	few	TRBJ2-7	TGCGCCAGCAGCCAAGATACCAGGGGCACCTACGAGCAGTACTTC	CASSQDTRGTYEQYF
TRBD2	TRBV27	few	TRBJ2-1	TGTGCCAGCAGTTTAATAAGCGGGAAATCCTACAATGAGCAGTTCTTC	CASSLISGKSYNEQFF
TRBD1	TRBV15	-	TRBJ2-7	TGTGCCACCAGCAGGGGTGGGACAGGGGGTCGCGAGCAGTACTTC	CATSRGGTGGREQYF
-	TRBV27	many	TRBJ2-7	TGTGCCAGCAGAGCGGATATGAACTCCTACGAGCAGTACTTC	CASRADMNSYEQYF
-	TRBV19	-	TRBJ1-1	TGTGCCAGTAGTACCGACGGGTGGAACACTGAAGCTTTCTTT	CASSTDGWNTEAFF
-	TRBV12-3/TRBV12-4	many	TRBJ1-2	TGTGCCAGCAGTTTCGCCAGGGTTGATGGCTACACCTTC	CASSFARVDGYTF
-	TRBV5-1	-	TRBJ2-5	TGCGCCAGCAGCTGGAGGCCACAAGAGACCCAGTACTTC	CASSWRPQETQYF
-	TRBV7-2	many	TRBJ2-7	TGTGCCAGCATGCGGACGGCGGAGTACGAGCAGTACTTC	CASMRTAEYEQYF
-	TRBV29-1	few	TRBJ2-2	TGCAGCGTTGGGGGGTTTTACACCGGGGAGCTGTTTTTT	CSVGGFYTGELFF
TRBD2	TRBV5-1	many	TRBJ2-1	TGCGCCAGCAGCTTGGGGGGAGGGCCGGATGAGCAGTTCTTC	CASSLGGGPDEQFF
-	TRBV5-1	few	TRBJ2-6	TGCGCCAGCAGCTTGGTGGGTCTATCTGGGGCCAACGTCCTGACTTTC	CASSLVGLSGANVLTF
TRBD2	TRBV5-5	-	TRBJ2-5	TGTGCCAGCAGCTTTACCGGGACTAGCGGGGAATACCAAGAGACCCAGTACTTC	CASSFTGTSGEYQETQYF
-	TRBV20-1	-	TRBJ2-4	TGCAGTGCTAGAGATTACTACACCTTAGCCAAAAACATTCAGTACTTC	CSARDYYTLAKNIQYF
TRBD2	TRBV25-1	few	TRBJ2-3	TGTGCCAGCAGTGCCGGGACTACCACAGATACGCAGTATTTT	CASSAGTTTDTQYF